This T cell receptor beta chain was sequenced in a study of T cell clusters in autoimmune cytopenias. Study results and limitations: The cluster-lack signature was not seen for secondary cytopenia versus chronic lymphocytic leukemia. Functional roles of the in silico T cell clusters still await experimental validation. TRB repertoire shifts in secondary cytopenia and chronic lymphocytic leukemia mostly reflected lymphoma, not autoimmunity.

The CDR3 is made up of 13 amino acids. The germline CDR1 and CDR2 sequences are SQVTM and ANQGSEA. Each sample's input was 200 to 250 ng genomic DNA, 38,000 or so genome equivalents. TRB rearrangements were amplified by touch-down multiplex PCR with mixed TRB-A/B primers. TCRdb derives one entry per CDR3 protein from the multiplex PCR reads, leaving out DNA. The sample totals 7,000 or so distinct CDR3 sequences. This clonotype is labeled medium-sized based on frequency. Its specificity is not known. J is TRBJ1-2 and V is TRBV29-1. The TCR comes from a human donor with an autoimmune cytopenia or autoimmune hepatitis (not recorded which). Material: peripheral blood. The chain's CDR3 is CSVSGRANYGYTF.